Sequencing of this TCR beta chain was carried out in a study of breast tumors, draining lymph nodes, adjacent tissues. Study-wide findings and caveats: Compared with lymph nodes, tumors were less diverse; compared with nontumor tissue, more. Luminal-like breast cancer showed significantly greater tumor-nontumor repertoire similarity than basal-like breast cancer did. Tumor T cell lymph node origin was a supported hypothesis, not proven. The data were judged consistent with most tumor T cells coming from lymph node and expanding in tumor.

The CDR3 totals 13 residues. V was trimmed by 4 bases and J by 3 bases, leaving 10 bases between them. CDR1 is SGHTS, CDR2 YDEGEE, per germline. For this clonotype: Its specificity is unknown.

TCRdb fed the multiplex PCR reads into MiXCR, producing one record per CDR3 protein. The sample contains about 120,000 distinct CDR3 sequences, about 20% of which appear only once. Breast cancer patients provided tissue from their axillary draining lymph nodes. The chain couples TRBV5-8 to TRBJ1-2; unclear D gene. The sequence was obtained from a female donor with breast cancer. Some clones in this sample may be carry-over from other donors' samples. The sequenced material came from axillary lymph node tissue. The CDR3 coding sequence is TGTGCCAGCAGCATACCCTGGGACTATGGCTACACCTTC. It codes for CASSIPWDYGYTF. Drawing the rest from reference TRBV5-8 and TRBJ1-2, the complete variable domain is EAGVTQSPTHLIKTRGQQATLRCSPISGHTSVYWYQQALGLGLQFLLWYDEGEERNRGNFPPRFSGRQFPNYSSELNVNALELEDSALYLCASSIPWDYGYTFGSGTRLTVV.